This TCR beta chain was observed in a study of shared clonotypes between healthy human individuals. Study findings and constraints: It was only blood that was sampled, and tissue repertoires likely differ.

CD45RO-negative, CCR7-selected cells formed the naive CD8 fraction, which excluded terminally differentiated effector memory CD45RA+ cells. Produced via immunoSEQ multiplex PCR; TCRdb's table is partial and in-frame only. This table holds millions of clones, about 92% found once. As to this clone: Its antigen is not identified.

The sequenced sample consisted of naive CD8+ T cells from PBMCs. This receptor was identified in a man in his late teens or twenties in good health. Some clones in this sample may be carry-over from other donors' samples.

For the CDR3, the DNA is TGCGCCAGCAGCTTGTCCCAAGAGACCCAGTACTTC. Translated, it gives CASSLSQETQYF. The chain couples TRBV5-1 to TRBJ2-5; D is uncertain. This CDR3 has 12 amino acids. Germline values: CDR1 SGHRS, CDR2 YFSETQ. V lost 1 base and J 1 base, leaving 2 bases between the germline ends.